Listed below are T cell receptor beta chains from one sample, sequenced in a study of blood T cell repertoires in COVID-19. Profiled with immunoSEQ multiplex PCR; TCRdb holds only in-frame clones, not every one. Of approximately 150,000 clones in the sample, 84% were seen once. The sequenced material came from peripheral blood. The receptors originated from a woman at least 80 years old with COVID-19, enrolled during active disease. Both conserved end residues are part of each CDR3. A D gene is named only where the DNA matches it firmly. Clone size is shown for a subset of rows, as once, few, many or a class of expanded clone.

v_call	j_call	clone_size	d_call	cdr3_aa	cdr3_nt
TRBV10-1	TRBJ2-1	NA	TRBD2	CASSESPPGLANRFF	TGCGCCAGCAGTGAGTCTCCTCCGGGACTAGCGAACCGATTCTTC
TRBV29-1	TRBJ2-7	NA	TRBD1	CSVEGTGIDEQYF	TGCAGCGTTGAGGGGACAGGGATCGACGAGCAGTACTTC
TRBV5-8	TRBJ1-2	once	NA	CASSPEPGANYGYTF	TGTGCCAGCAGCCCGGAGCCGGGGGCTAACTATGGCTACACCTTC
TRBV5-1	TRBJ2-7	NA	TRBD1	CASSLRGPSLPSYEQYF	TGCGCCAGCAGCCTCAGGGGGCCGAGCCTACCCTCCTACGAGCAGTACTTC
TRBV29-1	TRBJ1-1	NA	TRBD1	CSVRVDRGMNTEAFF	TGCAGCGTTAGGGTGGACAGGGGGATGAACACTGAAGCTTTCTTT
TRBV5-1	TRBJ2-1	NA	TRBD2	CASSLLAGEYNEQFF	TGCGCCAGCAGCTTACTAGCGGGAGAATACAATGAGCAGTTCTTC
TRBV30	TRBJ2-4	once	TRBD2	CAWSQGLAVAKNIQYF	TGTGCCTGGAGCCAGGGACTAGCGGTGGCCAAAAACATTCAGTACTTC
TRBV28	TRBJ1-5	NA	TRBD1	CASRTGGGQPQHF	TGTGCCAGCAGGACAGGGGGCGGACAGCCCCAGCATTTT
TRBV9	TRBJ2-7	NA	TRBD2	CASSVGPGTSVTEQYF	TGTGCCAGCAGCGTTGGGCCGGGGACTAGCGTAACCGAGCAGTACTTC
TRBV5-1	TRBJ2-2	NA	NA	CASSLVVGGNTGELFF	TGCGCCAGCAGCTTGGTTGTAGGGGGAAACACCGGGGAGCTGTTTTTT
TRBV9	TRBJ2-2	NA	TRBD2	CASSAWTSGSPWIVGELFF	TGTGCCAGCAGCGCCTGGACTAGCGGGAGCCCCTGGATCGTCGGGGAGCTGTTTTTT
TRBV28	TRBJ1-2	NA	TRBD1	CASSLAGQGALRNGYTF	TGTGCCAGCAGTTTAGCGGGACAGGGGGCCCTCAGGAATGGCTACACCTTC
TRBV30	TRBJ2-1	NA	NA	CAWSLSGRYNEQFF	TGTGCCTGGAGTCTGAGCGGACGCTACAATGAGCAGTTCTTC